This record concerns one T cell receptor (beta chain) sequence. The data are from a study of tumor T cells in aggressive B-cell lymphoma. The CDR3 is 15 amino acids. The J segment lost 6 bases and the V segment lost 6 bases, leaving 8 bases of the junction unmatched. Germline CDR1 SGHAT, CDR2 FQNNGV. The protocol was immunoSEQ multiplex PCR, while the TCRdb copy is restricted to in-frame clones and leaves out a portion. There are 1,500 to 2,000 clones in the sample; around nine tenths occur only once, and around 7% lies in the top ten. The rearrangement links TRBV11-2 to TRBJ1-1; 12 bases line up with TRBD1. The clonotype was recovered from an adult with diffuse large B cell lymphoma. Sequencing was done on a sample of tumor tissue. In nucleotides, the CDR3 is TGTGCCAGCAGTTCCGGGACAGGGGGCCGGGCTGAAGCTTTCTTT. Translated, it gives CASSSGTGGRAEAFF.